The rows below give T cell receptor beta chains drawn from one sample of a study of cytomegalovirus exposure and HLA in healthy donors. This table comes from immunoSEQ multiplex PCR, and its TCRdb copy is limited to in-frame clones, with some not included. The table shows 40,000 or so clones, with roughly three quarters occurring only once. The specimen sequenced was PBMCs. The receptors were sampled from a man aged 40-55 years in good health and CMV-seronegative. CDR3s include the opening cysteine and the closing phenylalanine or tryptophan. A D gene is named only where the DNA matches it firmly. Size values are once, few and many counts, or a class for expanded clones, and some rows have none.

v_gene: TRBV7-2
d_gene: .
abundance: .
j_gene: TRBJ2-7
CDR3nt: TGTGCCAGCAGCTTAGTGGGTCTAGCGAGCACCTACGAGCAGTACTTC
CDR3aa: CASSLVGLASTYEQYF

v_gene: TRBV28
d_gene: .
abundance: .
j_gene: TRBJ2-3
CDR3nt: TGTGCCAGCAGTTTCCAAAGGGGTGGGTTCACAGATACGCAGTATTTT
CDR3aa: CASSFQRGGFTDTQYF

v_gene: TRBV30
d_gene: TRBD1
abundance: few
j_gene: TRBJ1-4
CDR3nt: TGTGCCTGGAGGGGGACAGCGGGTCGGGAAAAACTGTTTTTT
CDR3aa: CAWRGTAGREKLFF

v_gene: TRBV21-1
d_gene: .
abundance: .
j_gene: TRBJ1-2
CDR3nt: TGTGCCACCGGACATTCGGTAACCTATGGCTACACCTTC
CDR3aa: CATGHSVTYGYTF

v_gene: TRBV4-3
d_gene: .
abundance: .
j_gene: TRBJ1-2
CDR3nt: TGCGCCAGCAGCCAAGATCCGGAGGGCGGCGATGGCTACACCTTC
CDR3aa: CASSQDPEGGDGYTF

v_gene: TRBV9
d_gene: TRBD1
abundance: .
j_gene: TRBJ1-5
CDR3nt: TGTGCCAGCAGCGCGACAGGGGCCAATCAGCCCCAGCATTTT
CDR3aa: CASSATGANQPQHF

v_gene: TRBV28
d_gene: .
abundance: .
j_gene: TRBJ1-5
CDR3nt: TGTGCCAGCAGTTTATCCCTCAGCAATCAGCCCCAGCATTTT
CDR3aa: CASSLSLSNQPQHF

v_gene: TRBV4-2
d_gene: .
abundance: few
j_gene: TRBJ1-1
CDR3nt: TGTGCCAGCAGCCAAGGACAATTGGGCACTGAAGCTTTCTTT
CDR3aa: CASSQGQLGTEAFF

v_gene: TRBV30
d_gene: .
abundance: few
j_gene: TRBJ2-7
CDR3nt: TGTGCCTGGAGGCTCGGGGTTGGGGCCTACGAGCAGTACTTC
CDR3aa: CAWRLGVGAYEQYF

v_gene: TRBV7-9
d_gene: .
abundance: .
j_gene: TRBJ1-1
CDR3nt: TGTGCCAGCAGCTTGGAAGGGGGCACTGAAGCTTTCTTT
CDR3aa: CASSLEGGTEAFF

v_gene: TRBV25-1
d_gene: .
abundance: .
j_gene: TRBJ2-7
CDR3nt: TGTGCCAGCAGTGATTCAGGGGGACTCGAGCAGTACTTC
CDR3aa: CASSDSGGLEQYF

v_gene: TRBV13
d_gene: .
abundance: .
j_gene: TRBJ2-5
CDR3nt: TGTGCCAGCAGCGTCTCCGCCGGGGGAGAGACCCAGTACTTC
CDR3aa: CASSVSAGGETQYF

v_gene: TRBV19
d_gene: TRBD1
abundance: .
j_gene: TRBJ1-2
CDR3nt: TGTGCCAGTAACACAGGGGGCGCAGGTTATGGCTACACCTTC
CDR3aa: CASNTGGAGYGYTF

v_gene: TRBV5-1
d_gene: TRBD2
abundance: .
j_gene: TRBJ2-7
CDR3nt: TGCGCCAGCAGCTTGGAATCCGGGACTAGCCCCTACGAGCAGTACTTC
CDR3aa: CASSLESGTSPYEQYF

v_gene: TRBV19
d_gene: .
abundance: .
j_gene: TRBJ1-2
CDR3nt: TGTGCCAGTAGTACCAGGGGCGGCTACACCTTC
CDR3aa: CASSTRGGYTF

v_gene: TRBV19
d_gene: .
abundance: .
j_gene: TRBJ1-1
CDR3nt: TGTGTCAGTAGTATAGGTGACAGTCTCACTGAAGCTTTCTTT
CDR3aa: CVSSIGDSLTEAFF

v_gene: TRBV29-1
d_gene: .
abundance: .
j_gene: TRBJ1-1
CDR3nt: TGCAGCGTTGAAGGCCCAGGGGTTGACACTGAAGCTTTCTTT
CDR3aa: CSVEGPGVDTEAFF

v_gene: TRBV11-3
d_gene: .
abundance: once
j_gene: TRBJ2-7
CDR3nt: TGTGCCAGCAGCCAGGGCACCGAGCAGTACTTC
CDR3aa: CASSQGTEQYF

v_gene: TRBV2
d_gene: .
abundance: .
j_gene: TRBJ1-5
CDR3nt: TGTGCCAGCAGGCCCGGACAGAGTCAAAATCAGCCCCAGCATTTT
CDR3aa: CASRPGQSQNQPQHF

v_gene: TRBV10-3
d_gene: .
abundance: .
j_gene: TRBJ2-1
CDR3nt: TGTGCCATCAGTGAGTCGACGGCAGGTGAGCAGTTCTTC
CDR3aa: CAISESTAGEQFF

v_gene: TRBV7-3
d_gene: TRBD2
abundance: .
j_gene: TRBJ2-7
CDR3nt: TGTGCCGGAAAATCTAGCGGGCCTAGATACGAGCAGTACTTC
CDR3aa: CAGKSSGPRYEQYF

v_gene: TRBV6-5
d_gene: TRBD2
abundance: .
j_gene: TRBJ2-7
CDR3nt: TGTGCCAGCAGTTCCGGGACTAGAACCTACGAGCAGTACTTC
CDR3aa: CASSSGTRTYEQYF

v_gene: TRBV30
d_gene: TRBD1
abundance: .
j_gene: TRBJ1-2
CDR3nt: TGTGCCTGGAGTCGAGGACAGGGGGCGGATGGCTACACCTTC
CDR3aa: CAWSRGQGADGYTF

v_gene: TRBV25-1
d_gene: TRBD1
abundance: .
j_gene: TRBJ1-6
CDR3nt: TGTGCCAGCAGTAGCGGACAGGGGGCGGACGGTCCCCTCCACTTT
CDR3aa: CASSSGQGADGPLHF

v_gene: TRBV6-6
d_gene: .
abundance: few
j_gene: TRBJ1-5
CDR3nt: TGTGCCAGCAGTTACGAGAGGGATCAGCCCCAGCATTTT
CDR3aa: CASSYERDQPQHF

v_gene: TRBV30
d_gene: .
abundance: .
j_gene: TRBJ1-1
CDR3nt: TGTGCCACCCCAAAGGGTTCGGGAGGGGTTACTGAAGCTTTCTTT
CDR3aa: CATPKGSGGVTEAFF

v_gene: TRBV4-1
d_gene: .
abundance: .
j_gene: TRBJ2-4
CDR3nt: TGCGCCAGCAGCCAAGATAGTTTAAACATTCAGTACTTC
CDR3aa: CASSQDSLNIQYF